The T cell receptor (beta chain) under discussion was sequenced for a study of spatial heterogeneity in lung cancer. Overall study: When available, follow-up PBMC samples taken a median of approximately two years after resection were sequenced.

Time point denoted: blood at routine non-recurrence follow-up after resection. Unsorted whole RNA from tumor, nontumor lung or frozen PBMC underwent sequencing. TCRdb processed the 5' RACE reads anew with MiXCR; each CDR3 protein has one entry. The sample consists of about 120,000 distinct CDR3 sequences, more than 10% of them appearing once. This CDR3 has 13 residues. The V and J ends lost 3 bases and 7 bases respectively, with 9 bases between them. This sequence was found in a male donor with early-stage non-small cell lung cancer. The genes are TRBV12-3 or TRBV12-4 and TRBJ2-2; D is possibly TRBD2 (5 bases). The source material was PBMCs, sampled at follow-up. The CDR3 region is CASSLREGGELFF. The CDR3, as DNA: TGTGCCAGCAGTTTGAGGGAAGGCGGGGAGCTGTTTTTT.